Shown below are 11 T cell receptor beta chains from a single sample sequenced in a study of blood T cell repertoires in COVID-19. The assay was immunoSEQ multiplex PCR, and TCRdb's table has in-frame clones only and misses some. The sample lists roughly 250,000 clones; 87% were seen once. Sequenced: peripheral blood. The receptors stem from a man between 60 and 70 years old who had recovered from COVID-19.

V gene TRBV2 combines with J gene TRBJ2-3; a weak D match, TRBD1 (6 bases). Germline V gene sequence: CDR1 SNHLY, CDR2 FYNNEI. CDR3 length: 13 amino acids. The V end was cut by 10 bases, the J end by 8 bases, with 19 bases between. CDR3 region: CATARYRAATQYF. The CDR3 DNA reads as TGTGCCACCGCTCGATACAGGGCAGCTACGCAGTATTTT.

The J gene is TRBJ1-6, the V gene TRBV19; 8 bases fit TRBD1. The CDR3 contains 14 residues. V dropped 3 bases and J dropped 9; count of bases not matched to a gene: 4. CDR1 LNHDA and CDR2 SQIVND come from the germline V gene (reference sequence). The CDR3 protein is CASSMDREGSPLHF. The CDR3 nucleotides read TGTGCCAGTAGTATGGACAGGGAGGGTTCACCCCTCCACTTT.

This clone has a single count. This rearrangement joins TRBV5-1 to TRBJ2-7; 7 bases align to TRBD1. The ends lost 2 bases at V and 3 bases at J; junction bases unmatched: 8. Looked up from germline, CDR1 is SGHRS and CDR2 is YFSETQ. The CDR3 loop spans 15 amino acids. The CDR3 DNA reads TGCGCCAGCAGCTTATCAGGGGGTGGTTTCTACGAGCAGTACTTC. Translating it yields CASSLSGGGFYEQYF.

V and J are TRBV25-1 and TRBJ2-7; a weak D match, TRBD2 (5 bases). The CDR3 consists of 14 residues. Germline V lookup: CDR1 MGHDK, CDR2 SYGVNS. Trimming took 2 bases from V and 5 from J, leaving 13 bases between them. CDR3 DNA: TGTGCCAGCAGTGAACAACTAGTTCTCCACGAGCAGTACTTC. It codes for CASSEQLVLHEQYF.

The chain uses TRBV20-1 and TRBJ1-2; D is perhaps TRBD1 (6 bases). The V end lost 3 bases, the J end lost 4 bases, and 18 bases lay between the germline ends. Per germline, CDR1 DFQATT and CDR2 SNEGSKA (reference sequence). This CDR3 comprises 15 residues. This CDR3 reads CSASRAGGEGYGYTF. CDR3 in DNA: TGCAGTGCTAGTCGGGCGGGGGGCGAGGGCTATGGCTACACCTTC.

The chain carries TRBV20-1 and TRBJ1-6; D gene uncertain. V lost 3 bases, J lost 9 bases, and 6 bases lay in between. CDR1 and CDR2 from the germline V gene are DFQATT and SNEGSKA (reference sequence). The CDR3 runs 11 residues. The CDR3 DNA is TGCAGTGCTAGCGGCGGTTCACCCCTCCACTTT. It yields the protein CSASGGSPLHF.

This clone was recorded only once. The V and J genes are TRBV7-9 and TRBJ1-1, with 8 bases identical to TRBD1. The CDR3 has 14 residues. Germline CDR1 is SEHNR and CDR2 is FQNEAQ (reference sequence). V shed 8 bases and J 6 bases; nucleotides not matched to a gene: 11. DNA of the CDR3: TGTGCCAGCTCGTCTGGCAGGGGGCTCGCTGAAGCTTTCTTT. Protein sequence: CASSSGRGLAEAFF.

Ten or more counts support this clone. DNA for the CDR3: TGTGCCAGCAGTTACGTGTGGTCCCCGGGGGGAGCTTTCTTT. Encoded protein: CASSYVWSPGGAFF. This chain connects TRBV6-2 or TRBV6-3 to TRBJ1-1, with D possibly TRBD1 on 5 matching bases. The CDR3 is 14 amino acids. Germline V gene sequence: CDR1 MNHEY, CDR2 SVGEGT. V lost 2 bases to trimming and J lost 10 bases, with 17 bases between them.

This sequence joins TRBV14 and TRBJ1-1; D remains ambiguous. CDR3 length equals 14 residues. Trimming cost V 0 bases and J 1 base, with 6 bases left between them. Per germline, CDR1 SGHDN and CDR2 FVKESK. The DNA for the CDR3 is TGTGCCAGCAGCCAAGAAACAGAGAACACTGAAGCTTTCTTT. Encoded protein: CASSQETENTEAFF.

The chain has TRBV2 and TRBJ2-1; 11 nucleotides align to TRBD2. Per germline, CDR1 SNHLY and CDR2 FYNNEI. The CDR3 covers 15 residues. V shed 7 bases, J shed 7 bases, and the junction held 9 bases outside the gene matches. CDR3 coding DNA: TGTGCCAGCAATCCCGTAGCGGGGGGGCGGAATGAGCAGTTCTTC. Protein: CASNPVAGGRNEQFF.

The chain employs TRBV7-8 and TRBJ2-3, with 12 bases aligning to TRBD2. The J segment lost 6 bases and the V segment lost 5 bases, leaving 15 bases of the junction unmatched. CDR3 length: 18 amino acids. Germline-derived CDR1 and CDR2 are SGHVS and FQNEAQ. CDR3 nucleotides: TGTGCCAGCAGCCTCGGAGGCGGACTAGCGGGGTTCGGGGATACGCAGTATTTT. Translation: CASSLGGGLAGFGDTQYF.